A single TCR beta chain is shown here with its context. Its specificity is unknown. The data were obtained in a study of Graves' ophthalmopathy and Graves' hyperthyroidism. Study-wide results and caveats: As the model predicted ophthalmopathy progression, it achieved a sensitivity of 70.59% and a specificity of 72.22%.

RNA transcripts yielded amplified TCR beta CDR3 regions. HTBI primers primed a first-round RT-PCR, and a second-round multiplex PCR followed. TCRdb re-called the multiplex PCR reads through MiXCR, storing one row per CDR3 protein. The data show 300,000 to 400,000 distinct CDR3 sequences, roughly 17% seen once. The diagnosis was founded upon clinical symptoms, serum thyroxine, TRAb, thyroid ultrasound and orbital computed tomography. This CDR3 has 12 residues. Trimming took off 3 bases at V and 8 bases at J, with 13 bases between the two ends. Germline CDR1 DFQATT, CDR2 SNEGSKA (reference sequence). The chain recombines TRBV20-1 with TRBJ1-2; a possible D gene is TRBD1 (6 bases). The sample consisted of peripheral blood. The source is an adult man with Graves' ophthalmopathy. The CDR3 DNA sequence: TGCAGTGCTAGGATGGGGGGCGTCGGCTACACCTTC. Translation gives CSARMGGVGYTF.